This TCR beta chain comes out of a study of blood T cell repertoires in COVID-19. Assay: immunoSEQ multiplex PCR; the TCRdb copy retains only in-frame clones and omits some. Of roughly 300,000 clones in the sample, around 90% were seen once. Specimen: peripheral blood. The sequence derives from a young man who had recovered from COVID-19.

The CDR3: CASSPQGRPNTGELFF. The CDR3 DNA is TGCGCCAGCAGCCCCCAGGGCAGACCCAACACCGGGGAGCTGTTTTTT. The V gene is TRBV5-1, the J gene TRBJ2-2; D perhaps matches TRBD1 (5 bases). The CDR3 extends over 16 amino acids. The germline V and J ends were trimmed by 4 bases and 2 bases, with 15 bases remaining between them. Germline-derived CDR1 and CDR2 are SGHRS and YFSETQ.